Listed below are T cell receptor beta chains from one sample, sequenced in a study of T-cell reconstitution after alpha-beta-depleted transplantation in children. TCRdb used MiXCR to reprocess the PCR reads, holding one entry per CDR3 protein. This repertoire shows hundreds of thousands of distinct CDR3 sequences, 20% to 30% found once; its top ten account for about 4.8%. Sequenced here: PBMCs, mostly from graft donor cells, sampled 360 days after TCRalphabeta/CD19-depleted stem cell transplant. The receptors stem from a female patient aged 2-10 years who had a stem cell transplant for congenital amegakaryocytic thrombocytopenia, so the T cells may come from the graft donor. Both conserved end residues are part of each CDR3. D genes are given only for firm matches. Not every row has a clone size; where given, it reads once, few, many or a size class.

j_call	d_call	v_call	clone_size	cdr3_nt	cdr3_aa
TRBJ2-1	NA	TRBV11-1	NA	TGTGCCAGCAGGTCGGGGCGAAGCGACTACAATGAGCAGTTCTTC	CASRSGRSDYNEQFF
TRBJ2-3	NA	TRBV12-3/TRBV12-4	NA	TGTGCCAGCAGTTATGCAGATACGCAGTATTTT	CASSYADTQYF
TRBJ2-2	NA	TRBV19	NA	TGTGCCAGCTCCTACGATAGGATCGCGAACACCGGGGAGCTGTTTTTT	CASSYDRIANTGELFF
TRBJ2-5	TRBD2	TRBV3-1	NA	TGTGCCAGCAGCCAAGGGCCCACTAGCGACGGGAGGCTACAAGAGACCCAGTACTTC	CASSQGPTSDGRLQETQYF
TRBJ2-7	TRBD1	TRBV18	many	TGTGCCAGCTCACCAGGGACAGGGAGTTACGAGCAGTACTTC	CASSPGTGSYEQYF
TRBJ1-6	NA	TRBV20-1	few	TGCAGTGCTCCTCTTAAGAATTCACCCCTCCACTTT	CSAPLKNSPLHF
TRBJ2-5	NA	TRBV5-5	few	TGTGCCAGCACCGCGGGGAAAGAGACCCAGTACTTC	CASTAGKETQYF
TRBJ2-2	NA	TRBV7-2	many	TGTGCCAGCAGCTTCAGGGGGAACACCGGGGAGCTGTTTTTT	CASSFRGNTGELFF
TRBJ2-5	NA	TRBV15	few	TGTGCCACCAGCAGGCGGGATTGGAGCCGGAACCAAGAGACCCAGTACTTC	CATSRRDWSRNQETQYF
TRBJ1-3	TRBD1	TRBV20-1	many	TGCAGTGCTAGGAGCAGGACAGGGGCTGGAAACACCATATATTTT	CSARSRTGAGNTIYF
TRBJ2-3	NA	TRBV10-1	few	TGCGCCAGCAGTGAGACGTATGGGTCCCACACAGATACGCAGTATTTT	CASSETYGSHTDTQYF
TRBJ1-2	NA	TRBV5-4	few	TGTGCCAGCAGGCAAGGTGGTAGCTATGGCTACACCTTC	CASRQGGSYGYTF
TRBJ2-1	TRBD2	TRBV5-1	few	TGCGCCAGCAGCTTGCTGGGGAAGCGGGGGAATGAGCAGTTCTTC	CASSLLGKRGNEQFF
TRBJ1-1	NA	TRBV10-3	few	TGTGCCATCAGTGAGTTTGGGGACACTGAAGCTTTCTTT	CAISEFGDTEAFF
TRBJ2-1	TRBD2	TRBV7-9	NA	TGTGCCACCCCATTCCTAGCGGCGGAGCCCCTCGGGGAGCAGTTCTTC	CATPFLAAEPLGEQFF
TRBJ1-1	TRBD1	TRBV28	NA	TGTGCCAGCAGTTTATCCCGGACAAGGGGGCACACTGAAGCTTTCTTT	CASSLSRTRGHTEAFF
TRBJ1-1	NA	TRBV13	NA	TGTGCCAGCAGCCACTTGAACACTGAAGCTTTCTTT	CASSHLNTEAFF
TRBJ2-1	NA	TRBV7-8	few	TGTGCCAGCAGCCCAGATGGGGCCATGGGGTTCTTC	CASSPDGAMGFF
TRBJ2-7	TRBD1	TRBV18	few	TGTGCCAGCTCGCATCCCGGGACAGGGCACGAGCAGTACTTC	CASSHPGTGHEQYF
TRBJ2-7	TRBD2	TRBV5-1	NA	TGCGCCAGCAGCTTGGCCACTAGCGGGGCGACCTACGAGCAGTACTTC	CASSLATSGATYEQYF
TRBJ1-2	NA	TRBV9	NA	TGTGCCAGCAGCTCGGCCGGGGGCTCCTATGGCTACACCTTC	CASSSAGGSYGYTF
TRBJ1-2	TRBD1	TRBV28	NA	TGTGCCAGCAGTCTAGGGACAGGGGGAACCTATGGCTACACCTTC	CASSLGTGGTYGYTF
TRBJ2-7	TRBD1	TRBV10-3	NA	TGTGCCATCAGTGAAACGTTCATCGTCGGGACAGCGTACGAGCAGTACTTC	CAISETFIVGTAYEQYF
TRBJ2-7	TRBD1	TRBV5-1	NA	TGCGCCAGCAGCGTACGACAGGGCCCAGATTACGAGCAGTACTTC	CASSVRQGPDYEQYF
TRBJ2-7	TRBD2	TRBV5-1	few	TGCGCCACCACCCCGGGAGGGGACCTCTCCTACGAGCAGTACTTC	CATTPGGDLSYEQYF
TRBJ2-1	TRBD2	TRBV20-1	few	TGCCACTTGCGGGAGCTCCTGTTTGGTGAGCAGTTCTTC	CHLRELLFGEQFF
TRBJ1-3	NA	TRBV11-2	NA	TGTGCCAGCAGCTTGCGGGGGATCCGAGGAAACACCATATATTTT	CASSLRGIRGNTIYF
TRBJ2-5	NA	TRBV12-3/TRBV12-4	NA	TGTGCCAGCAGTTTAGTCTCGGGGTCGGAGACCCAGTACTTC	CASSLVSGSETQYF
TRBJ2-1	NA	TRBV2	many	TGTGCCAGCAGTCCAATTGGGGGGAGTTACAATGAGCAGTTCTTC	CASSPIGGSYNEQFF
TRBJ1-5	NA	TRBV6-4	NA	TGTGCCAGCAGGGACAGCCGAGGGGGCAATCAGCCCCAGCATTTT	CASRDSRGGNQPQHF
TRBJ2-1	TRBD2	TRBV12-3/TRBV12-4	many	TGTGCCAGCAGTCCCGGGGGGTCCACCTACAATGAGCAGTTCTTC	CASSPGGSTYNEQFF
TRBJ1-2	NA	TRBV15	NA	TGTGCCACCAGCAGAGATCTTGCTGTTGGGGTTTATGGCTACACCTTC	CATSRDLAVGVYGYTF
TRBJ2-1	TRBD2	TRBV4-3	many	TGCGCCAGCAGCCAAGGTGCTACTAGCGGGAGGTATGGGCAGTTCTTC	CASSQGATSGRYGQFF
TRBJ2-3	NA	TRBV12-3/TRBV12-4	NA	TGTGCCAGCAGTTTCATCAGGGGCCGCACAGATACGCAGTATTTT	CASSFIRGRTDTQYF
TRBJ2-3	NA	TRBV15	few	TGTGCCACCAGCAGCGCTGGCCGTCCCACACATTATACGCAGTATTTT	CATSSAGRPTHYTQYF
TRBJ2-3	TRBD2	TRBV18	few	TGTGCCAGCTCACAAGGACTAGCGGACACAGATACGCAGTATTTT	CASSQGLADTDTQYF
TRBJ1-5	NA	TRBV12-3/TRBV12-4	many	TGTGCCAGCAGTTTAGCGAGGGGATCCAATCAGCCCCAGCATTTT	CASSLARGSNQPQHF
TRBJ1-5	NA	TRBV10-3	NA	TGTGCCATCTGGGGGGGTAGCAATCACCCCCAGCATTTT	CAIWGGSNHPQHF
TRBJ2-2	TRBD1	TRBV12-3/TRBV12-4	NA	TGTGCCAGCAGTCGACAGGGAATTGTGACCGGGGAGCTGTTTTTT	CASSRQGIVTGELFF
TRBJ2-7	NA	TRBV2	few	TGTGCCAGCAGTGAAGCTCCCTTCGAGCAGTACTTC	CASSEAPFEQYF
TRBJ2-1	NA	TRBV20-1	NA	TGCAGTGCTAGAGTGATTAAACGCTCCGGGACGAGGAATGAGCAGTTCTTC	CSARVIKRSGTRNEQFF
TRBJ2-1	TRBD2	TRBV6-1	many	TGTGCCAGCAGCTCTCTAGCGGACCGCTACAATGAGCAGTTCTTC	CASSSLADRYNEQFF
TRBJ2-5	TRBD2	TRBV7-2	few	TGTGCCAGCAGCTACAGCGGGGGCATTGAGACCCAGTACTTC	CASSYSGGIETQYF
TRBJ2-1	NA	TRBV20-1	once	TGCAGTGCTAGAGCCTCGGGGGGCCCCGGCTCCTACAATGAGCAGTTCTTC	CSARASGGPGSYNEQFF
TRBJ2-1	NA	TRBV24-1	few	TGTGCCACCAGTGATTTCGGGCGGGAACGCGATGAGCAGTTCTTC	CATSDFGRERDEQFF
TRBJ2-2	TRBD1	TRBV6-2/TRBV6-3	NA	TGTGCCAGCAGACCTCTCAGGGGGCTGTACACCGGGGAGCTGTTTTTT	CASRPLRGLYTGELFF
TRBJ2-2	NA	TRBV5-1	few	TGCGCCAGCAGCCAAACTAGTACGGGGGAGCTGTTTTTT	CASSQTSTGELFF
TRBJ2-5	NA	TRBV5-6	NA	TGTGCCAGCAGCTTGGCCAGGTTGAGCGCTCAAGAGACCCAGTACTTC	CASSLARLSAQETQYF